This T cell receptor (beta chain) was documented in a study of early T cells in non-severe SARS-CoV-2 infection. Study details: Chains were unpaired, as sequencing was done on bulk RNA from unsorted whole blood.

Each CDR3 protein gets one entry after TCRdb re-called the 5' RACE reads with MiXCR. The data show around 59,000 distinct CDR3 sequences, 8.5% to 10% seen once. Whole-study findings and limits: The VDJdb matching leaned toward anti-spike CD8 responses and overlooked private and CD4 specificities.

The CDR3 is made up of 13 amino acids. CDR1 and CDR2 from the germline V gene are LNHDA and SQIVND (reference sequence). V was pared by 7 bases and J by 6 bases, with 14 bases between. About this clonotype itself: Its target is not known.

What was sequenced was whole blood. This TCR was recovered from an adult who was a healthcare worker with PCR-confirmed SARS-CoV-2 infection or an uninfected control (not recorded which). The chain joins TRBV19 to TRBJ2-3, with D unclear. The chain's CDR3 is CASTTRASDTQYF. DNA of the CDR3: TGTGCCAGTACCACTCGGGCTTCGGATACGCAGTATTTT.